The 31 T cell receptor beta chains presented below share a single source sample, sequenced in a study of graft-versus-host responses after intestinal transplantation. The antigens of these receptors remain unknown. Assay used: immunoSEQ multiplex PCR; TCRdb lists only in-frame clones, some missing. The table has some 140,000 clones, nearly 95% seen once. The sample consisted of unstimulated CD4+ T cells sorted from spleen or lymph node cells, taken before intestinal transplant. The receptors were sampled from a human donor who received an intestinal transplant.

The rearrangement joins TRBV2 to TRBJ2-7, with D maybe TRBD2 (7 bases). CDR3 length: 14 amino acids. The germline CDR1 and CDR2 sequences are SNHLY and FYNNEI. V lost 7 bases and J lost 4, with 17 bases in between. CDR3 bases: TGTGCCAGCATGCTAAGGGGGGGAAGGTACGAGCAGTACTTC. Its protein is CASMLRGGRYEQYF.

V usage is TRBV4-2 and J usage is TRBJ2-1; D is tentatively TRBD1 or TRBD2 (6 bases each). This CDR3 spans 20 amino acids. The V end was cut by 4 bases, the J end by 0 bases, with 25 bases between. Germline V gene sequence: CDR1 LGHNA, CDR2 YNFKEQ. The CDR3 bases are TGTGCCAGCAGCCGACAATCCGGGACAACAACCGGGGGCTCCTACAATGAGCAGTTCTTC. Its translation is CASSRQSGTTTGGSYNEQFF.

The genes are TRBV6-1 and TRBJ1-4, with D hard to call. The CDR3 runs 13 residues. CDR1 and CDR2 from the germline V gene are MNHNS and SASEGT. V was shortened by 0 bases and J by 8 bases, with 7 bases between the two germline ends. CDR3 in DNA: TGTGCCAGCAGTGAAGCCGTGCAGGAAAAACTGTTTTTT. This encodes CASSEAVQEKLFF.

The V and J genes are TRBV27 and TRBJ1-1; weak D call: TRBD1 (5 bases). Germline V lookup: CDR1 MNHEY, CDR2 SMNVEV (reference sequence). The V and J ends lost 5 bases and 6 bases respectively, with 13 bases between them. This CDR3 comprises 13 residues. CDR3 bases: TGTGCCAGCAGTCGGGAAGGGGTTGCTGAAGCTTTCTTT. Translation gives CASSREGVAEAFF.

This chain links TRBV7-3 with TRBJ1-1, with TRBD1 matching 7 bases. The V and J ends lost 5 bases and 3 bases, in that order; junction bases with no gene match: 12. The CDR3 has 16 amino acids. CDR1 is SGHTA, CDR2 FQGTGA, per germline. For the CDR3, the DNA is TGTGCCAGCAGCCCGAAACGAACAGGGGAGCACACTGAAGCTTTCTTT. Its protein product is CASSPKRTGEHTEAFF.

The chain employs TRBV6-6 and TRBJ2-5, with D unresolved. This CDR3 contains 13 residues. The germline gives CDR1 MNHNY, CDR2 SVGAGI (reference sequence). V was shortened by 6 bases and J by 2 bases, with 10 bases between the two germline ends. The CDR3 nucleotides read TGTGCCAGCAGACCCCGGCCACAAGAGACCCAGTACTTC. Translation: CASRPRPQETQYF.

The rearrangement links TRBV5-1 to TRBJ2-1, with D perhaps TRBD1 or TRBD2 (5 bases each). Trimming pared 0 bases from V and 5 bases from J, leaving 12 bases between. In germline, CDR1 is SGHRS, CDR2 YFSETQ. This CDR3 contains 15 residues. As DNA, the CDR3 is TGCGCCAGCAGCTTGGGGGGGAGCCTGAACAATGAGCAGTTCTTC. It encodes CASSLGGSLNNEQFF.

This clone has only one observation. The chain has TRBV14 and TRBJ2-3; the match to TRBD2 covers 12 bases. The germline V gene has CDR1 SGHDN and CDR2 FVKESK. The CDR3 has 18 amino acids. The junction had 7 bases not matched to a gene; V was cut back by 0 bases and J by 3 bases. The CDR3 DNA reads TGTGCCAGCAGCCAAGAACTAGCGGGAGGATGGGGGACAGATACGCAGTATTTT. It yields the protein CASSQELAGGWGTDTQYF.

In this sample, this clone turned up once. CDR3 sequence: CASRTSGLSTDTQYF. The CDR3 coding sequence is TGCGCCAGCAGAACTTCTGGCTTAAGCACAGATACGCAGTATTTT. This chain links TRBV5-1 with TRBJ2-3; D is unclear. The CDR3 sequence is 15 residues long. Looked up from germline, CDR1 is SGHRS and CDR2 is YFSETQ. V was pared by 5 bases and J by 0 bases, with 13 bases between. Complete variable domain (other parts from reference TRBV5-1 and TRBJ2-3): KAGVTQTPRYLIKTRGQQVTLSCSPISGHRSVSWYQQTPGQGLQFLFEYFSETQRNKGNFPGRFSGRQFSNSRSEMNVSTLELGDSALYLCASRTSGLSTDTQYFGPGTRLTVL.

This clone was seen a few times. CDR3 amino acids: CASSLNRGTDTQYF. CDR3 DNA: TGCGCCAGCAGCTTGAACAGGGGCACAGATACGCAGTATTTT. The J gene is TRBJ2-3, the V gene TRBV5-1; tentative D call: TRBD1 (6 bases). This CDR3 is built from 14 residues. The V gene's germline CDR1 is SGHRS and CDR2 YFSETQ. Deletions cut 1 base from V and 1 base from J, with 7 bases between.

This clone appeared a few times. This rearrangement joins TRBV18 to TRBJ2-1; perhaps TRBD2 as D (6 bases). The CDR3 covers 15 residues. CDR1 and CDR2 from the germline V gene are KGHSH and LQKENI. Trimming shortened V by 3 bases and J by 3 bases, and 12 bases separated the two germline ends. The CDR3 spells CASSPGRGVYNEQFF. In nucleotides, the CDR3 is TGTGCCAGCTCACCCGGGAGAGGAGTCTACAATGAGCAGTTCTTC.

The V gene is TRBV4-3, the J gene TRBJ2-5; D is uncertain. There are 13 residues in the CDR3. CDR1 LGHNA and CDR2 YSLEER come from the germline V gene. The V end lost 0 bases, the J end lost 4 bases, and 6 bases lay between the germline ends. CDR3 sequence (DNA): TGCGCCAGCAGCCAAGATTTCGGAGAGACCCAGTACTTC. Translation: CASSQDFGETQYF.

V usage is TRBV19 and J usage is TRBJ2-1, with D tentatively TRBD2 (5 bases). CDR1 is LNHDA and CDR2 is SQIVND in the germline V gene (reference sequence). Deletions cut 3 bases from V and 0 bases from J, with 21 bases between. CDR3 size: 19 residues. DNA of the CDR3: TGTGCCAGTAGTATGACGCGCCAAGGAGGCAATCCCTCCTACAATGAGCAGTTCTTC. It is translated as CASSMTRQGGNPSYNEQFF.

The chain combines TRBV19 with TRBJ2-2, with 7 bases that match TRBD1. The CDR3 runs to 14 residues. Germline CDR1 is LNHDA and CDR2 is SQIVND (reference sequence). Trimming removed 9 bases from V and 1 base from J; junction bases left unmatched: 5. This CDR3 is CASLWTGNTGELFF. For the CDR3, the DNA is TGTGCCAGCCTTTGGACAGGGAACACCGGGGAGCTGTTTTTT.

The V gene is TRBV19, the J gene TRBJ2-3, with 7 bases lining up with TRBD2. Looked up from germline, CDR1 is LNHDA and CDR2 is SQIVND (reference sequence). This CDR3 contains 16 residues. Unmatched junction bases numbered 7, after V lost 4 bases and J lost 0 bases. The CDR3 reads CASSTPGGGSTDTQYF. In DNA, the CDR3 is TGTGCCAGTAGTACCCCTGGCGGGGGAAGCACAGATACGCAGTATTTT.

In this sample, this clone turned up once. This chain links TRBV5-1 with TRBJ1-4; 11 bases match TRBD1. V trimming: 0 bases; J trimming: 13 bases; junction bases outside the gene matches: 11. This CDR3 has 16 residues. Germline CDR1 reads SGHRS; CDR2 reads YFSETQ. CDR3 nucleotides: TGCGCCAGCAGCTTGGAAGGCGGGACAGGGGGACGGGGACTGTTTTTT. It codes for CASSLEGGTGGRGLFF.

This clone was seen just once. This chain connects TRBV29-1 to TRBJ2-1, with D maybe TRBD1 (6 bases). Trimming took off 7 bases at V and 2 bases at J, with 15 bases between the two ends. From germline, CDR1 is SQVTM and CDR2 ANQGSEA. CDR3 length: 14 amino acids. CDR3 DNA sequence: TGCAGCGGAGTCTCAGGACAGACCTACAATGAGCAGTTCTTC. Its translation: CSGVSGQTYNEQFF.

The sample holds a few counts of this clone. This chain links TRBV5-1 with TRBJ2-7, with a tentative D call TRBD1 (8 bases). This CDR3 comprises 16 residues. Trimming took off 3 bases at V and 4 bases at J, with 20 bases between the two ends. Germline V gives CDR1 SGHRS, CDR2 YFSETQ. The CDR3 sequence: CASSWGGSGGEYEQYF. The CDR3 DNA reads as TGCGCCAGCAGCTGGGGGGGGTCAGGGGGCGAGTACGAGCAGTACTTC.

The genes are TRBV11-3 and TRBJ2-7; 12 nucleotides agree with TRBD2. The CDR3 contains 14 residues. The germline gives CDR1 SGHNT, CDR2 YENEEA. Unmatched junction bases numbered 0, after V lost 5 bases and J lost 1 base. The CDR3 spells CASSLAGGSYEQYF. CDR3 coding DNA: TGTGCCAGCAGCCTAGCGGGAGGGTCCTACGAGCAGTACTTC.

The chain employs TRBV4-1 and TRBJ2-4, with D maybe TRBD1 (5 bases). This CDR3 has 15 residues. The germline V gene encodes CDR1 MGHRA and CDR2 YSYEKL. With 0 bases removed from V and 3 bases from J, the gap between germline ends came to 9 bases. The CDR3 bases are TGCGCCAGCAGCCAAGATCAGGGATACAAAAACATTCAGTACTTC. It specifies CASSQDQGYKNIQYF.

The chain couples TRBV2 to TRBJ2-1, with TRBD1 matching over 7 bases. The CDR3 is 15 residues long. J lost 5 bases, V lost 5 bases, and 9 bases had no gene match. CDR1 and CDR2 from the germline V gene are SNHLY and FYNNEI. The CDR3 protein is CASSLQGMQNNEQFF. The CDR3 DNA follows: TGTGCCAGCAGTCTACAGGGGATGCAGAACAATGAGCAGTTCTTC.

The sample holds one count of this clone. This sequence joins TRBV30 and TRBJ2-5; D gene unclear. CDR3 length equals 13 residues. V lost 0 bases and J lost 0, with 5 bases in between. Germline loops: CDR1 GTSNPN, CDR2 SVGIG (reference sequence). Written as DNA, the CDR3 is TGTGCCTGGAGTGTCCGGTACCAAGAGACCCAGTACTTC. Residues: CAWSVRYQETQYF.

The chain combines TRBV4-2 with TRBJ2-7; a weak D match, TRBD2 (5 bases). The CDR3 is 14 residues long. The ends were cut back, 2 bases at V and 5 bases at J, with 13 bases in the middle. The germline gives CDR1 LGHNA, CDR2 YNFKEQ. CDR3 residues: CASSQRGLSDEQYF. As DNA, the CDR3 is TGTGCCAGCAGCCAACGAGGTCTTAGCGACGAGCAGTACTTC.

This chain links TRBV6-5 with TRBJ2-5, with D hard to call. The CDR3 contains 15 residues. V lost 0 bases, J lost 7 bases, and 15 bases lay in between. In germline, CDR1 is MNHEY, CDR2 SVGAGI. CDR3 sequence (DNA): TGTGCCAGCAGTTACTCGAGCCAAGGGTCCGGGACCCAGTACTTC. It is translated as CASSYSSQGSGTQYF.

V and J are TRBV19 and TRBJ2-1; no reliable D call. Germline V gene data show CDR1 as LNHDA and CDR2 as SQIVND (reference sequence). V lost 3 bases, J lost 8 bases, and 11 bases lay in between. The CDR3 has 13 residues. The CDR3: CASSMGLRDEQFF. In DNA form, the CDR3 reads TGTGCCAGTAGTATGGGTTTAAGGGATGAGCAGTTCTTC.

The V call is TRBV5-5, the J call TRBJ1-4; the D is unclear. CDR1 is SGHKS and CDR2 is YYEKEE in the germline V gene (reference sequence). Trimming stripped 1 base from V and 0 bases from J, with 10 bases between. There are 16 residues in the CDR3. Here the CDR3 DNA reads TGTGCCAGCAGCTTGTCTACGGCGGCAACTAATGAAAAACTGTTTTTT. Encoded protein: CASSLSTAATNEKLFF.

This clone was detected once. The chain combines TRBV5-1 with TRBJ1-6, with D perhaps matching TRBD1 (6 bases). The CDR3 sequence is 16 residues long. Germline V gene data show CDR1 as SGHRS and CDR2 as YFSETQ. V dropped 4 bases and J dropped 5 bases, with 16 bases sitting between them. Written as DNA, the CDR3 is TGCGCCAGCAGCGCAAGCCAGGGGATCGATAATTCACCCCTCCACTTT. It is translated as CASSASQGIDNSPLHF.

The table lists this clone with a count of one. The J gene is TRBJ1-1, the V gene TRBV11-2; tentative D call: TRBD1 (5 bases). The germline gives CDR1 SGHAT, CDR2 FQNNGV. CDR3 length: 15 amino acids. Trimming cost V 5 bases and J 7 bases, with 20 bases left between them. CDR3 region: CASSLSTQPGIEAFF. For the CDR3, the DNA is TGTGCCAGCAGCCTCTCCACCCAACCAGGGATTGAAGCTTTCTTT.

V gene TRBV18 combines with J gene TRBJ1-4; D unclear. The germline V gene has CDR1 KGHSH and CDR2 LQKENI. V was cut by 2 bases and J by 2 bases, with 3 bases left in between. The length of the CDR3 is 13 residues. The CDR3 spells CASSPGTNEKLFF. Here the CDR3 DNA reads TGTGCCAGCTCACCAGGGACTAATGAAAAACTGTTTTTT.

CDR3: CASSEVLRVNSYNEQFF. The CDR3, as DNA: TGTGCCAGCAGTGAAGTACTTCGTGTTAACTCCTACAATGAGCAGTTCTTC. The chain recombines TRBV6-1 with TRBJ2-1; D is undetermined. CDR3 length: 17 residues. The germline CDR1 and CDR2 sequences are MNHNS and SASEGT. Deletions cut 1 base from V and 0 bases from J, with 13 bases between.

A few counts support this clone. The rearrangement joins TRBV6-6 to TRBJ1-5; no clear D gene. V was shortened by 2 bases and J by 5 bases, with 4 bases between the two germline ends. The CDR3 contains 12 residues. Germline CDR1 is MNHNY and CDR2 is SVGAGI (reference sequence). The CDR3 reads CASSYRDQPQHF. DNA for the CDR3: TGTGCCAGCAGTTACAGAGATCAGCCCCAGCATTTT.